The TCR beta chain under discussion was sequenced for a study of vaccination effects on CD4 cells after COVID-19. The wider study: All study participants received two doses of BNT162b2 or mRNA-1273 vaccine. The study, taken as a whole, reports: There was marked clonal contraction among infection- and vaccine-induced clones late after vaccination.

Clones were read by immunoSEQ multiplex PCR, and TCRdb kept only the in-frame ones, dropping some. In the table there are around 60,000 clones, roughly 76% of which are singletons. About this clone itself: The antigen is undetermined.

Expansion with viral peptide pools was applied to antigen-specific CD4+ T cells by the ViraFEST assay prior to sequencing. Subsequent to roughly 9 days of culture, CD4+ T cells were isolated. Vaccine recipients lacked prior SARS-CoV-2 infection and had negative nucleocapsid antibodies. Every well housed roughly 2.1 million PBMC, which grew in culture alongside around 10 IU/ml IL-2 and 10 ug/ml peptides. The sample in question was CD4+ T cells from PBMCs cultured with HCoV-NL63 spike peptides, obtained before COVID-19 vaccination. The source is a human donor who received a COVID-19 vaccine.

CDR3 sequence (DNA): TGTGCCATCAGTGAGTCGTTTGGGGACGTTGAAGCTTTCTTT. It yields the protein CAISESFGDVEAFF. The chain carries TRBV10-3 and TRBJ1-1, with a tentative D call TRBD1 (5 bases). This CDR3 is 14 amino acids long. In germline, CDR1 is ENHRY, CDR2 SYGVKD. V was pared by 0 bases and J by 7 bases, with 12 bases between.